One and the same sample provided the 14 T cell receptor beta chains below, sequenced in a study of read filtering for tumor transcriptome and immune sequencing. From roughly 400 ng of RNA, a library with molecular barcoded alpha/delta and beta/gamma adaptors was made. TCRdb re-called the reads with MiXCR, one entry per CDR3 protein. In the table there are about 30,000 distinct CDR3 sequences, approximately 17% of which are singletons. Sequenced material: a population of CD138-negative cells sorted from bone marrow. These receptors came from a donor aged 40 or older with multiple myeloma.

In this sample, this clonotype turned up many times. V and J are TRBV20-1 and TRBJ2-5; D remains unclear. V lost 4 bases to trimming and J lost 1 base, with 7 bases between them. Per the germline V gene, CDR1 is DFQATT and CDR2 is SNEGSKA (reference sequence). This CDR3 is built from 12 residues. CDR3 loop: CSATGSQETQYF. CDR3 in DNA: TGCAGTGCTACCGGGTCCCAAGAGACCCAGTACTTC.

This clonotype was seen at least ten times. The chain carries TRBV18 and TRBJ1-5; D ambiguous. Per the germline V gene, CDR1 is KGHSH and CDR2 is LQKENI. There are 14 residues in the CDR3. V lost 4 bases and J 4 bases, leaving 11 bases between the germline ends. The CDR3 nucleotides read TGTGCCAGCTCACTGAGTGTTGGAAATCAGCCCCAGCATTTT. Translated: CASSLSVGNQPQHF.

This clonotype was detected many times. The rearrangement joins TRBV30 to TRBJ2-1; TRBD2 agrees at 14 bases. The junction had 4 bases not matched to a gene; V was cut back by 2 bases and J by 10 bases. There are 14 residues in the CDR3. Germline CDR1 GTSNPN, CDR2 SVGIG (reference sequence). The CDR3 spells CAWSPGLAGGEQFF. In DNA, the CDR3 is TGTGCCTGGAGTCCTGGACTAGCGGGAGGAGAGCAGTTCTTC.

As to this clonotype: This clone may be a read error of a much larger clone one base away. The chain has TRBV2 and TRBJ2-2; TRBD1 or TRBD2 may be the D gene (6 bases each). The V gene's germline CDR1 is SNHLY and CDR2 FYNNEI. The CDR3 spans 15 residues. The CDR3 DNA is TGTGCCAGCATGGGGGGCAGAGTGAACATCGGGGAGCTGTTTTTT. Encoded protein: CASMGGRVNIGELFF.

The CDR3 sequence is CASSSLRRGGDGELFF. The CDR3 DNA is TGTGCCAGCAGTTCGCTTCGACGGGGCGGCGACGGGGAGCTGTTTTTT. This chain connects TRBV19 to TRBJ2-2; D may be TRBD1 or TRBD2 (5 bases each). The CDR3 length is 16 residues. CDR1 and CDR2 from the germline V gene are LNHDA and SQIVND (reference sequence). The ends were cut back, 9 bases at V and 7 bases at J, with 24 bases in the middle.

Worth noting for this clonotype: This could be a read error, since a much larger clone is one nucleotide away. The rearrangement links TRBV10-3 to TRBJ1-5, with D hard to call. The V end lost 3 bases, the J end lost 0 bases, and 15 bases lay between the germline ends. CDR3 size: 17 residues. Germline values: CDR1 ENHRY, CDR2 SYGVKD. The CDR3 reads CAISDSGWAFSNQPQHF. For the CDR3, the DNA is TGTGCCATCAGTGACTCCGGCTGGGCCTTTAGCAATCAGCCCCAGCATTTT.

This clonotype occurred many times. CDR3 sequence (DNA): TGTGCCAGCAGTTCCCGACAGGGACGAGACACCGGGGAGCTGTTTTTT. It codes for CASSSRQGRDTGELFF. This chain links TRBV12-3 or TRBV12-4 with TRBJ2-2; 7 bases fit TRBD1. With V trimmed by 4 bases and J by 3 bases, 8 bases remained unmatched. CDR3 length: 16 residues.

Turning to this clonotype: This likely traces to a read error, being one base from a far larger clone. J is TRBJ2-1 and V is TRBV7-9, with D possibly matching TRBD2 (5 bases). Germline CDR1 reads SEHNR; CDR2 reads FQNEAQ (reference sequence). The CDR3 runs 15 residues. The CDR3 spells CASSLRAIDYNERFF. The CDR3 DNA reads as TGTGCCAGCAGCTTGCGGGCCATTGACTACAATGAGCGGTTCTTC.

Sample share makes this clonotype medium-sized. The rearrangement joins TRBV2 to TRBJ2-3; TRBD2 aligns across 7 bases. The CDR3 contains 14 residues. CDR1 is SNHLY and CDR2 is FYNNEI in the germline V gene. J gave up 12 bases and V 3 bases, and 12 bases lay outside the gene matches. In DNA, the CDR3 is TGTGCCAGCAGTGACGCGGCCGGACTAGGGTATCAGTATTTT. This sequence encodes CASSDAAGLGYQYF.

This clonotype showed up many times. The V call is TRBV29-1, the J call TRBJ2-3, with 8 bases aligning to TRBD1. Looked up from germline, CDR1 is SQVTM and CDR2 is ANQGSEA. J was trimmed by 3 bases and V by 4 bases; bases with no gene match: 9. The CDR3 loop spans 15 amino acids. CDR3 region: CSVAGDRGWTDTQYF. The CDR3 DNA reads TGCAGCGTTGCGGGAGACAGGGGATGGACAGATACGCAGTATTTT.

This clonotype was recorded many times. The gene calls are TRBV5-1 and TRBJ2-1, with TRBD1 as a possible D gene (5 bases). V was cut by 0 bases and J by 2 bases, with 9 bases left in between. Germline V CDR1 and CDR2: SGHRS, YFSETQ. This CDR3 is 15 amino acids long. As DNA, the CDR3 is TGCGCCAGCAGCTTGGGGGGCTTGACCTACAATGAGCAGTTCTTC. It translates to CASSLGGLTYNEQFF. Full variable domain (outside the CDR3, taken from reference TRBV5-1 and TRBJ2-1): KAGVTQTPRYLIKTRGQQVTLSCSPISGHRSVSWYQQTPGQGLQFLFEYFSETQRNKGNFPGRFSGRQFSNSRSEMNVSTLELGDSALYLCASSLGGLTYNEQFFGPGTRLTVL.

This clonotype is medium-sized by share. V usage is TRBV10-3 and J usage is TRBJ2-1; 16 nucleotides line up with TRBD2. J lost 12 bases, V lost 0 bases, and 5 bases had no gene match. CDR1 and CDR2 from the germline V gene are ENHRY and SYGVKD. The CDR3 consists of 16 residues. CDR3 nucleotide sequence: TGTGCCATCAGTGAGTCCGGGACTAGCGGGAGGGCCCCGCAGTTCTTC. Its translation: CAISESGTSGRAPQFF.

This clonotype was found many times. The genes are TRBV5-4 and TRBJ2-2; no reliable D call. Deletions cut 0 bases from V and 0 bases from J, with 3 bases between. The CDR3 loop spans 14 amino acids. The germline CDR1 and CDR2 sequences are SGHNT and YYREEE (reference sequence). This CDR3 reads CASSLESNTGELFF. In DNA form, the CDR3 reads TGTGCCAGCAGCTTGGAGTCGAACACCGGGGAGCTGTTTTTT.

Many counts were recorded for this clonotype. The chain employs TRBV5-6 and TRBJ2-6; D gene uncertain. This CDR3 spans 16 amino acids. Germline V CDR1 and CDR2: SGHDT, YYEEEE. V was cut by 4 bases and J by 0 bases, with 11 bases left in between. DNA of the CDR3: TGTGCCAGCAGCCCCACAAGGATCTCTGGGGCCAACGTCCTGACTTTC. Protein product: CASSPTRISGANVLTF. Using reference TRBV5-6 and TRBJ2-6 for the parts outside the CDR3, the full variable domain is DAGVTQSPTHLIKTRGQQVTLRCSPKSGHDTVSWYQQALGQGPQFIFQYYEEEERQRGNFPDRFSGHQFPNYSSELNVNALLLGDSALYLCASSPTRISGANVLTFGAGSRLTVL.